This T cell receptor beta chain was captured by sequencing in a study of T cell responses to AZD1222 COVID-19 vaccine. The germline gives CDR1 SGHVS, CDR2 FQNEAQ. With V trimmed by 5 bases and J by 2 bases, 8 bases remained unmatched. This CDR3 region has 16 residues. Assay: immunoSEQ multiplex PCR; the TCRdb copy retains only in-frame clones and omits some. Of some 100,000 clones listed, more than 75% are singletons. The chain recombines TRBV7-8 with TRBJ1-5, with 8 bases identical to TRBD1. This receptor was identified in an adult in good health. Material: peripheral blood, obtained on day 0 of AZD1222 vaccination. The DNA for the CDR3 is TGTGCCAGCAGCATTCGGACAGGGTACGGCAATCAGCCCCAGCATTTT. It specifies CASSIRTGYGNQPQHF.